This T cell receptor beta chain was retrieved from a study of blood T cell repertoires in COVID-19. Study overall: T cells, B-cell-depleted T cells, or PBMCs supplied cDNA or gDNA.

Per the original methods: Reference gene primer amplification in the assay estimated nucleated cell counts. The repertoire was sequenced with immunoSEQ multiplex PCR; TCRdb's copy has only in-frame clones and lacks some. The DNA was the basis for D and trimming; V, J and clone size are from that table. The table shows approximately 58,000 clones, with roughly four fifths occurring only once. This clone was seen once. Germline CDR1 reads LGHDT; CDR2 reads YNNKEL (reference sequence). CDR3 length: 14 residues. Trimming took 5 bases from V and 4 from J, leaving 13 bases between them. Sequencing was done on a sample of peripheral blood. This TCR was sampled from a man aged 55 to 70 with COVID-19, enrolled during active disease. V and J are TRBV3-1 (or the pseudogene TRBV3-2) and TRBJ2-3, with D possibly matching TRBD1 (5 bases). The CDR3 DNA sequence: TGTGCCAGCAGCGTCAGGGCCCGCCCAGATACGCAGTATTTT. Its protein is CASSVRARPDTQYF.